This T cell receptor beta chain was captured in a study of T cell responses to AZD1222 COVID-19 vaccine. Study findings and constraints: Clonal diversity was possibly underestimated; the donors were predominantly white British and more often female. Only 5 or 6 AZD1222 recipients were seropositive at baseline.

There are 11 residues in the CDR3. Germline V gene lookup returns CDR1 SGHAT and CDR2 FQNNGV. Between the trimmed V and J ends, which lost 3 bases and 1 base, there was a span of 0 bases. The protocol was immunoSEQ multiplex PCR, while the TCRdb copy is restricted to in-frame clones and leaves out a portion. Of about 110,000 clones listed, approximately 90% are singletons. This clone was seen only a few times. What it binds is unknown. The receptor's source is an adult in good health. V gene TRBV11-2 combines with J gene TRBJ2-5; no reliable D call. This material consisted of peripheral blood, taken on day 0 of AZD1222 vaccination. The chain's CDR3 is CASSFQETQYF. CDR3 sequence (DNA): TGTGCCAGCAGCTTCCAAGAGACCCAGTACTTC.